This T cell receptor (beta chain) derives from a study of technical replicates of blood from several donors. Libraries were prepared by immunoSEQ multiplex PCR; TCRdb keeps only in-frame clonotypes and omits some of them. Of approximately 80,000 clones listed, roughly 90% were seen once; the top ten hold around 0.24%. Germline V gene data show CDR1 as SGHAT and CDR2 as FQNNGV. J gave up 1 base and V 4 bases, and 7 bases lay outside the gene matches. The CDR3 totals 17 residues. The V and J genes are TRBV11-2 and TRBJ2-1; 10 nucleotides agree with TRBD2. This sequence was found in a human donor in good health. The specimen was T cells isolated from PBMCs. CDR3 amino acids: CASSSSKTSGSYNEQFF. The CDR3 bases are TGTGCCAGCAGCTCCTCGAAGACTAGCGGGTCCTACAATGAGCAGTTCTTC.